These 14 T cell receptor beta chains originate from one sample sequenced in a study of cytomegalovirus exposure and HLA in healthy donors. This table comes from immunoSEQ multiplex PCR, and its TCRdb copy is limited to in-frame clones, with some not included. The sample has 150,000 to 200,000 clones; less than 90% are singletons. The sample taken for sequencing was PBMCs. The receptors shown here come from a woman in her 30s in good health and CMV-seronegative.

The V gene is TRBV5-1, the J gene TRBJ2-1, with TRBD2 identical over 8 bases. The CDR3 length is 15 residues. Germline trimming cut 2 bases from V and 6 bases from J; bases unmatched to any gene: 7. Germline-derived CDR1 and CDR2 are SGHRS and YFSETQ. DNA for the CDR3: TGCGCCAGCAGCTTATGGACTAGCCCCTCCAATGAGCAGTTCTTC. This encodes CASSLWTSPSNEQFF.

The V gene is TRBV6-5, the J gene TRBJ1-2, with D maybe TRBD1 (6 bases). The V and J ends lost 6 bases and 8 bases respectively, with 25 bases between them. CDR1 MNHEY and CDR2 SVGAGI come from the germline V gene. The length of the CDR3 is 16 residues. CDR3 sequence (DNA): TGTGCCAGCAGATACCTTAAACAGGGTCGAGGTGACGGCTACACCTTC. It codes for CASRYLKQGRGDGYTF.

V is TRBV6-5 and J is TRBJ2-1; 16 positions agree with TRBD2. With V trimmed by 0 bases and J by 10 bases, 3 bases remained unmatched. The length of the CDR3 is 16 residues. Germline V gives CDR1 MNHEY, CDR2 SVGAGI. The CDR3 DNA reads TGTGCCAGCAGTTACTCGGGGACTAGCGGGAGGGTAGAGCAGTTCTTC. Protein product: CASSYSGTSGRVEQFF.

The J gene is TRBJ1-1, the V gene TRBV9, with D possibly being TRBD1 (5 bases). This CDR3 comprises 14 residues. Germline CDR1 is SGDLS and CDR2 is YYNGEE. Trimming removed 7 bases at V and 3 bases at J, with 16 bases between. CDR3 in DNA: TGTGCCAGCGGGGCTGGACCCGAGGACACTGAAGCTTTCTTT. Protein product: CASGAGPEDTEAFF. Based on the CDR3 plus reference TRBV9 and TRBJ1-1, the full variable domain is DSGVTQTPKHLITATGQRVTLRCSPRSGDLSVYWYQQSLDQGLQFLIQYYNGEERAKGNILERFSAQQFPDLHSELNLSSLELGDSALYFCASGAGPEDTEAFFGQGTRLTVV.

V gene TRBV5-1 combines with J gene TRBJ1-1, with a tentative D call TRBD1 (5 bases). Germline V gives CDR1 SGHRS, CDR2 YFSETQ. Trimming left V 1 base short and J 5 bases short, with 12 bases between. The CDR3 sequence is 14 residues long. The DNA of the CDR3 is TGCGCCAGCAGCTTGAGATGGGGGAGTACTGAAGCTTTCTTT. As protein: CASSLRWGSTEAFF.

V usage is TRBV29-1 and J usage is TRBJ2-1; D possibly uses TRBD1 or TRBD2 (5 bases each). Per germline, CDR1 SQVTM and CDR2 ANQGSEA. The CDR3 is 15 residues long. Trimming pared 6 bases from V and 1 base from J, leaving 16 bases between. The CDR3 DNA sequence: TGCAGCGTGACCCACGGGACGAGTTCCTACAATGAGCAGTTCTTC. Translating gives CSVTHGTSSYNEQFF.

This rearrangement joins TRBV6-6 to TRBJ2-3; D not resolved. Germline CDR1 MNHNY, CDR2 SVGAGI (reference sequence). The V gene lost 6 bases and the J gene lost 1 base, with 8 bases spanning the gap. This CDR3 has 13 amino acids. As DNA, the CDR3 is TGTGCCAGCAGGGGCGTGGGCACAGATACGCAGTATTTT. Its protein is CASRGVGTDTQYF.

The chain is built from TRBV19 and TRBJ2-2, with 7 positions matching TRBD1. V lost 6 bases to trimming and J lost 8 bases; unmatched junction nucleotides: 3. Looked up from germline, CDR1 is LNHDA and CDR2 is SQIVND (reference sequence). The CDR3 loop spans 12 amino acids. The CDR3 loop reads CASRTGWGELFF. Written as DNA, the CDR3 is TGTGCCAGTAGGACAGGGTGGGGGGAGCTGTTTTTT.

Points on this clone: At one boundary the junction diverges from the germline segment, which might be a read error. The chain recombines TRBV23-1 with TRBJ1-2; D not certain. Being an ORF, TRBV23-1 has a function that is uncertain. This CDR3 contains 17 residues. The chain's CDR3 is CASSQSDKDAINDGYTF. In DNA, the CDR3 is TGCGCCAGCAGTCAATCGGATAAGGACGCAATTAACGATGGCTACACCTTC.

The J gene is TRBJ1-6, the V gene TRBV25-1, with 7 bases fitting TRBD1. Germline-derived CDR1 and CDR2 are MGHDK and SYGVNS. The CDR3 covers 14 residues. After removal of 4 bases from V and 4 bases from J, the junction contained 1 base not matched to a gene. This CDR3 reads CASSAGQYNSPLHF. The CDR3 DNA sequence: TGTGCCAGCAGTGCGGGACAGTATAATTCACCCCTCCACTTT.

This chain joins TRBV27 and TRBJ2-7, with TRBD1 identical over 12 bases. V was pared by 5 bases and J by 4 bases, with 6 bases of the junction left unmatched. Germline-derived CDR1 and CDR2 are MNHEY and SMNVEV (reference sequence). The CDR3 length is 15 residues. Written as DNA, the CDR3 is TGTGCCAGCAGTGAACCGGGACAGGGGGCTTACGAGCAGTACTTC. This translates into CASSEPGQGAYEQYF.

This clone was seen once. Here the CDR3 DNA reads TGTGCCAGCAGTCCCCAGGCGAGCAACTCACCCCTCCACTTT. Encoded protein: CASSPQASNSPLHF. The chain has TRBV6-6 and TRBJ1-6; no firm D call. Per germline, CDR1 MNHNY and CDR2 SVGAGI (reference sequence). This CDR3 has 14 residues. V lost 5 bases to trimming and J lost 10 bases, with 15 bases between them.

CDR3 loop: CASSSLEEKSSYEQYF. The CDR3 region has the DNA TGTGCCAGCAGTTCATTGGAGGAAAAGAGCTCCTACGAGCAGTACTTC. This chain links TRBV28 with TRBJ2-7; TRBD2 is a possible D gene (5 bases). Germline assignment: CDR1 MDHEN and CDR2 SYDVKM. The CDR3 consists of 16 residues. Trimming took 4 bases from V and 0 from J, leaving 16 bases between them.

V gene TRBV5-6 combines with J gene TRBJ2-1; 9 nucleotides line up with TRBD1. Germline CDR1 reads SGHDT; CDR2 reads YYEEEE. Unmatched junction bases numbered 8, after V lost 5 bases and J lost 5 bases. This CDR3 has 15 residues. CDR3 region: CASRDRTGENNEQFF. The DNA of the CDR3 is TGTGCCAGCAGGGACCGGACAGGGGAGAACAATGAGCAGTTCTTC.